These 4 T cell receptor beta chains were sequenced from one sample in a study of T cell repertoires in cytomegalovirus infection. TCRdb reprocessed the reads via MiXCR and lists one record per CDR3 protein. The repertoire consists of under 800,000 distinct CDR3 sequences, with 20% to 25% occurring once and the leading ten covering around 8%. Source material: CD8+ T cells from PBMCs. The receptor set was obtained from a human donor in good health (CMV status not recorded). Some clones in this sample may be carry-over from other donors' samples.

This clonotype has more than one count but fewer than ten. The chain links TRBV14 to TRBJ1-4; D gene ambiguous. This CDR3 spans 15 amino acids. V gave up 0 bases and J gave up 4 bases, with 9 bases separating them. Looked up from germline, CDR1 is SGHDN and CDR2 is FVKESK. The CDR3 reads CASSQDTHLNEKLFF. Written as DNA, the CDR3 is TGTGCCAGCAGCCAAGATACCCACCTTAATGAAAAACTGTTTTTT.

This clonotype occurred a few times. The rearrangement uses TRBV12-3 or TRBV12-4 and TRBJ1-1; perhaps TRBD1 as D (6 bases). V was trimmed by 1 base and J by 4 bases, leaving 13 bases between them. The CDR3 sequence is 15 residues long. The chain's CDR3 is CASSLGVAGATEAFF. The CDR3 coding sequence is TGTGCCAGCAGTTTAGGTGTGGCAGGGGCCACTGAAGCTTTCTTT.

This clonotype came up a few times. The CDR3 protein is CASTGQGTIQPQHF. The CDR3, as DNA: TGTGCCAGCACCGGACAGGGGACAATTCAGCCCCAGCATTTT. This rearrangement joins TRBV6-2 or TRBV6-3 to TRBJ1-5; 9 nucleotides line up with TRBD1. V shed 7 bases and J 6 bases; nucleotides not matched to a gene: 7. The length of the CDR3 is 14 residues. CDR1 MNHEY and CDR2 SVGEGT come from the germline V gene.

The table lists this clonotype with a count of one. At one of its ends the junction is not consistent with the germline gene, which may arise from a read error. In DNA, the CDR3 is TGTGCCAACAGTTCCTCCCACGAGCAGTACTTC. Encoded protein: CANSSSHEQYF. This chain uses TRBV6-2 or TRBV6-3 with TRBJ2-7, with D unresolved. The CDR3 totals 11 residues. Germline V lookup: CDR1 MNHEY, CDR2 SVGEGT.